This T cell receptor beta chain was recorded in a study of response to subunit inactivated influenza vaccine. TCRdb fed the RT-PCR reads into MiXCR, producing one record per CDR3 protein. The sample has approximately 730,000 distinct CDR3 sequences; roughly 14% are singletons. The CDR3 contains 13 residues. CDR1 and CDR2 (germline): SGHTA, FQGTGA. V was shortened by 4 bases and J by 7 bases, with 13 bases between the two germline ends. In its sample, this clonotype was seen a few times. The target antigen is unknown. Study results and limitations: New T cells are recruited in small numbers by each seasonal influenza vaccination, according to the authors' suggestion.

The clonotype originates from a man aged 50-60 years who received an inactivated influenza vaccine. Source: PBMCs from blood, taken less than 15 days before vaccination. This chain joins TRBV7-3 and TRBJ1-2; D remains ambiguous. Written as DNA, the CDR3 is TGTGCCAGCAGCTACGGCGGTTCGGGTGGCTACACCTTC. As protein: CASSYGGSGGYTF.